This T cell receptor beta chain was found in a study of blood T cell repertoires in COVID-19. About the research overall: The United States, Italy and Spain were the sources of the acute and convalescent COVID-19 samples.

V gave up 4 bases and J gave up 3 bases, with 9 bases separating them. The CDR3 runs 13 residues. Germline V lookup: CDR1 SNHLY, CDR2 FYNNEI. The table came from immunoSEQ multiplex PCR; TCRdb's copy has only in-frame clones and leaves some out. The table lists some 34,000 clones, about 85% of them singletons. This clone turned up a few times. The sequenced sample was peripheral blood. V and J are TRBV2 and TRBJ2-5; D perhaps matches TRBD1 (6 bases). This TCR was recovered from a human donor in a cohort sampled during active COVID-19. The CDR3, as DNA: TGTGCCAGCAGTGCGAACAGGGAAGAGACCCAGTACTTC. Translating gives CASSANREETQYF.